The next 32 T cell receptor beta chains were all read from a single sample in a study of blood T cell repertoires in COVID-19. This table comes from immunoSEQ multiplex PCR, and its TCRdb copy is limited to in-frame clones, with some not included. The sample records about 170,000 clones, about 85% being singletons. Sequencing used peripheral blood. These receptors all come from a man aged 55 to 70 who had recovered from COVID-19.

The V and J genes are TRBV7-2 and TRBJ2-3, with 12 bases aligning to TRBD2. The CDR3 is made up of 15 amino acids. The germline V gene encodes CDR1 SGHTA and CDR2 FQGNSA. V was pared by 4 bases and J by 8 bases, with 7 bases of the junction left unmatched. The CDR3 spells CASSSTSGGSGTQYF. The CDR3 nucleotides are TGTGCCAGCAGCTCAACTAGCGGGGGGAGCGGTACGCAGTATTTT.

The J gene is TRBJ2-2, the V gene TRBV4-2; 8 bases align to TRBD2. The V segment lost 2 bases and the J segment 7 bases; nucleotides outside the gene matches: 9. From germline, CDR1 is LGHNA and CDR2 YNFKEQ. CDR3 length: 16 residues. The CDR3 loop is CASSQSPGLEGGELFF. CDR3 DNA: TGTGCCAGCAGCCAATCACCGGGACTAGAGGGCGGGGAGCTGTTTTTT.

This chain joins TRBV18 and TRBJ2-7; no clear D gene. The CDR3 consists of 13 residues. V was clipped by 3 bases and J by 3 bases, with 9 bases between them. The V gene's germline CDR1 is KGHSH and CDR2 LQKENI. The DNA for the CDR3 is TGTGCCAGCTCACCGTCGCAGAACTACGAGCAGTACTTC. It is translated as CASSPSQNYEQYF.

The chain has TRBV7-3 and TRBJ2-6, with D unresolved. CDR1 and CDR2 (germline): SGHTA, FQGTGA. V was clipped by 4 bases and J by 0 bases, with 7 bases between them. This CDR3 is built from 15 residues. CDR3 nucleotide sequence: TGTGCCAGCAGCTCCGGTGCCTCTGGGGCCAACGTCCTGACTTTC. Protein: CASSSGASGANVLTF.

The J gene is TRBJ2-5, the V gene TRBV7-2; 10 positions agree with TRBD2. The CDR3 length is 15 residues. Germline assignment: CDR1 SGHTA and CDR2 FQGNSA. J lost 2 bases, V lost 2 bases, and 2 bases had no gene match. CDR3 region: CASSLLAGEQETQYF. CDR3 in DNA: TGTGCCAGCAGCTTACTAGCGGGGGAGCAAGAGACCCAGTACTTC.

The chain uses TRBV5-6 and TRBJ2-6; 9 bases fit TRBD1. The germline CDR1 and CDR2 sequences are SGHDT and YYEEEE. CDR3 length: 16 residues. Trimming cost V 2 bases and J 4 bases; bases outside gene matches: 4. CDR3 region: CASSLQGALGANVLTF. In DNA, the CDR3 is TGTGCCAGCAGCTTACAGGGGGCTCTGGGGGCCAACGTCCTGACTTTC.

V usage is TRBV12-3 or TRBV12-4 and J usage is TRBJ2-7; D may be TRBD2 (5 bases). The CDR3 is made up of 13 amino acids. Trimming took off 3 bases at V and 2 bases at J, with 8 bases between the two ends. CDR3 in amino acids: CASSFTEAYEQYF. Written as DNA, the CDR3 is TGTGCCAGCAGTTTCACGGAGGCCTACGAGCAGTACTTC.

In this sample, this clone turned up a few times. The chain has TRBV29-1 and TRBJ1-2, with D uncertain. CDR3 length: 12 amino acids. The V and J ends lost 6 bases and 8 bases respectively, with 16 bases between them. Germline values: CDR1 SQVTM, CDR2 ANQGSEA. CDR3 region: CSVHRTAGGYTF. The CDR3 DNA reads TGCAGCGTCCATAGGACGGCGGGGGGCTACACCTTC.

The J gene is TRBJ1-1, the V gene TRBV4-2; 7 nucleotides align to TRBD1. The CDR3 runs to 14 residues. The V segment lost 6 bases and the J segment 13 bases; nucleotides outside the gene matches: 17. Germline V lookup: CDR1 LGHNA, CDR2 YNFKEQ. The CDR3 spells CASRPGTAELLGFF. DNA of the CDR3: TGTGCCAGCAGACCCGGGACAGCAGAATTGTTGGGTTTCTTT.

V gene TRBV7-9 combines with J gene TRBJ1-6, with TRBD1 matching 9 bases. V lost 5 bases and J lost 10; bases outside the gene matches: 9. The germline gives CDR1 SEHNR, CDR2 FQNEAQ (reference sequence). The CDR3 spans 15 residues. CDR3 loop: CASSTTGGRKSPLHF. The DNA of the CDR3 is TGTGCCAGCAGCACGACAGGGGGTCGAAAATCACCCCTCCACTTT. The full variable domain, with the rest looked up from reference TRBV7-9 and TRBJ1-6, is DTGVSQNPRHKITKRGQNVTFRCDPISEHNRLYWYRQTLGQGPEFLTYFQNEAQLEKSRLLSDRFSAERPKGSFSTLEIQRTEQGDSAMYLCASSTTGGRKSPLHFGNGTRLTVT.

The chain recombines TRBV30 with TRBJ2-3, with D maybe TRBD1 (6 bases). The CDR3 is 15 amino acids. Trimming took 5 bases from V and 4 from J, leaving 19 bases between them. Germline-derived CDR1 and CDR2 are GTSNPN and SVGIG (reference sequence). The CDR3 sequence is CAWGKLGGNADTQYF. The CDR3 bases are TGTGCCTGGGGAAAACTAGGGGGAAATGCAGATACGCAGTATTTT.

About this clone: Other DNA variants within this sample encode the same CDR3. V and J are TRBV19 and TRBJ2-7; D gene unclear. CDR1 and CDR2 from the germline V gene are LNHDA and SQIVND (reference sequence). CDR3 length: 11 amino acids. Trimming took 5 bases from V and 4 from J, leaving 6 bases between them. DNA for the CDR3: TGTGCCAGTAGTCGAGGATACGAGCAGTACTTC. Translated, it gives CASSRGYEQYF.

The sample holds one count of this clone. CDR3 bases: TGTGCCAGCAGCTTGCATTTAATCGAACAGGGGGCCGGCAATCAGCCCCAGCATTTT. Protein sequence: CASSLHLIEQGAGNQPQHF. V and J are TRBV5-8 and TRBJ1-5; 9 bases align to TRBD1. The CDR3 has 19 residues. V gave up 1 base and J gave up 2 bases; unmatched junction bases: 13. Germline V gene sequence: CDR1 SGHTS, CDR2 YDEGEE.

V is TRBV19 and J is TRBJ1-1; tentative D call: TRBD1 (6 bases). The V end lost 10 bases, the J end lost 1 base, and 16 bases lay between the germline ends. Per the germline V gene, CDR1 is LNHDA and CDR2 is SQIVND (reference sequence). The CDR3 is 14 residues long. The CDR3 coding sequence is TGTGCCACCCTGAGCCGGACAGCGAACACTGAAGCTTTCTTT. The encoded protein is CATLSRTANTEAFF.

This clone was picked up one time. This chain connects TRBV12-3 or TRBV12-4 to TRBJ1-2; D uncertain. The V gene lost 3 bases and the J gene lost 8 bases, with 10 bases spanning the gap. This CDR3 region has 12 residues. The CDR3 here is CASSLRIDGYTF. DNA of the CDR3: TGTGCCAGCAGTTTGAGGATCGACGGCTACACCTTC.

The chain combines TRBV23-1 with TRBJ1-6; 9 positions agree with TRBD1. TRBV23-1 has ORF status, its function being uncertain. This CDR3 is 15 amino acids long. V was pared by 5 bases and J by 10 bases, with 9 bases of the junction left unmatched. In nucleotides, the CDR3 is TGCGCCAGCAGTATCACGGGACAGGGTATCTCACCCCTCCACTTT. Residues: CASSITGQGISPLHF.

This chain connects TRBV18 to TRBJ2-7; D might be TRBD1 (6 bases). Per the germline V gene, CDR1 is KGHSH and CDR2 is LQKENI. This CDR3 spans 13 amino acids. The ends were cut back, 4 bases at V and 2 bases at J, with 9 bases in the middle. The CDR3 sequence is CASSHNRAYEQYF. CDR3 in DNA: TGTGCCAGCTCACACAACAGGGCCTACGAGCAGTACTTC. The entire variable domain, with the rest obtained from reference TRBV18 and TRBJ2-7, is as follows: NAGVMQNPRHLVRRRGQEARLRCSPMKGHSHVYWYRQLPEEGLKFMVYLQKENIIDESGMPKERFSAEFPKEGPSILRIQQVVRGDSAAYFCASSHNRAYEQYFGPGTRLTVT.

The chain couples TRBV6-5 to TRBJ2-7; D is perhaps TRBD2 (5 bases). The CDR3 runs to 14 residues. V gave up 8 bases and J gave up 3 bases, with 17 bases separating them. In germline, CDR1 is MNHEY, CDR2 SVGAGI. This CDR3 reads CASGSGREVYEQYF. CDR3 bases: TGTGCCAGCGGATCCGGACGGGAAGTCTACGAGCAGTACTTC.

The V and J genes are TRBV18 and TRBJ1-2; D might be TRBD1 (6 bases). Germline V gene lookup returns CDR1 KGHSH and CDR2 LQKENI. This CDR3 contains 12 residues. Trimming stripped 1 base from V and 10 bases from J, with 10 bases between. The DNA for the CDR3 is TGTGCCAGCTCACCACAGGACAGTCTCTACACCTTC. It codes for CASSPQDSLYTF.

This sequence joins TRBV5-4 and TRBJ2-1; 11 bases are shared with TRBD2. The CDR3 totals 17 residues. The germline V gene has CDR1 SGHNT and CDR2 YYREEE (reference sequence). The junction had 9 bases not matched to a gene; V was cut back by 0 bases and J by 7 bases. CDR3 amino acids: CASSLDHSGGALNEQFF. The DNA for the CDR3 is TGTGCCAGCAGCTTGGACCATAGCGGGGGGGCCCTTAATGAGCAGTTCTTC.

The rearrangement links TRBV27 to TRBJ2-7, with D possibly TRBD2 on 5 matching bases. This CDR3 is built from 14 residues. V was clipped by 2 bases and J by 2 bases, with 10 bases between them. CDR1 is MNHEY and CDR2 is SMNVEV in the germline V gene (reference sequence). CDR3 DNA sequence: TGTGCCAGCAGTTTAGAGGGAAACACCTACGAGCAGTACTTC. Its protein product is CASSLEGNTYEQYF.

The V call is TRBV6-6, the J call TRBJ1-5; 10 bases are a match to TRBD1. The CDR3 is 13 amino acids. The germline CDR1 and CDR2 sequences are MNHNY and SVGAGI (reference sequence). The CDR3 loop reads CGSGQGSNQPQHF. In DNA, the CDR3 is TGTGGGTCGGGACAGGGGAGCAATCAGCCCCAGCATTTT.

This clone has just one count. The V call is TRBV19, the J call TRBJ1-2; D gene uncertain. CDR3 length: 15 residues. Germline values: CDR1 LNHDA, CDR2 SQIVND (reference sequence). V lost 8 bases and J lost 7, with 23 bases in between. The CDR3 sequence is CASGVLRASGVGYTF. CDR3 in DNA: TGTGCCAGTGGGGTCCTAAGGGCATCCGGGGTTGGCTACACCTTC. Full variable domain (missing parts from reference TRBV19 and TRBJ1-2): DGGITQSPKYLFRKEGQNVTLSCEQNLNHDAMYWYRQDPGQGLRLIYYSQIVNDFQKGDIAEGYSVSREKKESFPLTVTSAQKNPTAFYLCASGVLRASGVGYTFGSGTRLTVV.

The V call is TRBV6-5, the J call TRBJ2-4; D gene uncertain. CDR1 is MNHEY, CDR2 SVGAGI, per germline. Between the trimmed V and J ends, which lost 8 bases and 3 bases, there was a span of 11 bases. The CDR3 loop spans 13 amino acids. The CDR3 region is CASLVTYKNIQYF. In DNA form, the CDR3 reads TGTGCCAGCCTTGTTACCTACAAAAACATTCAGTACTTC.

The chain recombines TRBV7-8 with TRBJ1-4; unclear D gene. Trimming removed 1 base at V and 4 bases at J, with 10 bases between. CDR1 and CDR2 (germline): SGHVS, FQNEAQ. The CDR3 is 15 residues long. The CDR3 spells CASSLGETFNEKLFF. CDR3 nucleotide sequence: TGTGCCAGCAGCTTAGGGGAGACCTTTAATGAAAAACTGTTTTTT.

This clone has more than one count but fewer than ten. V gene TRBV9 combines with J gene TRBJ2-3; D perhaps matches TRBD2 (6 bases). V lost 0 bases and J 8 bases, leaving 16 bases between the germline ends. The CDR3 sequence is 15 residues long. CDR1 and CDR2 (germline): SGDLS, YYNGEE. Written as DNA, the CDR3 is TGTGCCAGCAGCGTAGAGAGTACGGCGGGGACTACGCAGTATTTT. Its translation: CASSVESTAGTTQYF.

The rearrangement joins TRBV9 to TRBJ2-7; perhaps TRBD2 as D (6 bases). Germline V gene lookup returns CDR1 SGDLS and CDR2 YYNGEE. Trimming shortened V by 4 bases and J by 3 bases, and 8 bases separated the two germline ends. The CDR3 is 12 amino acids. The CDR3 loop reads CASSRDFYEQYF. The CDR3 DNA sequence: TGTGCCAGCAGCAGGGACTTCTACGAGCAGTACTTC.

The chain couples TRBV15 to TRBJ2-3; TRBD1 might be the D (5 bases). Germline V gene lookup returns CDR1 LNHNV and CDR2 YYDKDF (reference sequence). This CDR3 is built from 16 residues. The V end lost 4 bases, the J end lost 0 bases, and 14 bases lay between the germline ends. CDR3 coding DNA: TGTGCCACCAGCAACGCGAAGGGGTACAGCACAGATACGCAGTATTTT. Amino acid sequence: CATSNAKGYSTDTQYF.

The chain uses TRBV18 and TRBJ2-5; 9 nucleotides align to TRBD2. The CDR3 is made up of 17 amino acids. Germline V lookup: CDR1 KGHSH, CDR2 LQKENI. J was trimmed by 1 base and V by 0 bases; bases with no gene match: 6. CDR3 DNA sequence: TGTGCCAGCTCACCACCCGGAACTAGCGGGTTCCAAGAGACCCAGTACTTC. Protein: CASSPPGTSGFQETQYF.

The V call is TRBV27, the J call TRBJ2-7; D gene unclear. V lost 3 bases and J 7 bases, leaving 16 bases between the germline ends. Germline V CDR1 and CDR2: MNHEY, SMNVEV (reference sequence). The CDR3 sequence is 14 residues long. This CDR3 reads CASSLGPRFLEQYF. The CDR3, as DNA: TGTGCCAGCAGTTTGGGCCCAAGGTTCTTGGAGCAGTACTTC.

This clone was seen more than once but under ten times. This sequence joins TRBV19 and TRBJ2-1; possibly TRBD2 for D (5 bases). Germline V gene lookup returns CDR1 LNHDA and CDR2 SQIVND (reference sequence). This CDR3 has 13 amino acids. Between the trimmed V and J ends, which lost 5 bases and 10 bases, there was a span of 15 bases. The CDR3 DNA follows: TGTGCCAGTAGTCCTGGACTCGAGCAGGAGCAGTTCTTC. As protein: CASSPGLEQEQFF.

The J gene is TRBJ1-2, the V gene TRBV13, with no clear D. From germline, CDR1 is PRHDT and CDR2 FYEKMQ (reference sequence). The CDR3 has 12 amino acids. V was trimmed by 4 bases and J by 8 bases, leaving 11 bases between them. CDR3 in DNA: TGTGCCAGCAGCTCCGGACTTGTAGGCTACACCTTC. Protein product: CASSSGLVGYTF.